Following are 15 T cell receptor beta chains from one sample sequenced in a study of blood T cell repertoires in COVID-19. Produced via immunoSEQ multiplex PCR; TCRdb's table is partial and in-frame only. The sample holds around 180,000 clones, around 80% seen once. Input material: peripheral blood. The receptor set was obtained from an elderly woman with COVID-19, enrolled during active disease.

The chain joins TRBV2 to TRBJ2-7; 9 positions agree with TRBD1. Unmatched junction bases numbered 7, after V lost 3 bases and J lost 4 bases. The germline V gene has CDR1 SNHLY and CDR2 FYNNEI. The CDR3 has 15 amino acids. CDR3 coding DNA: TGTGCCAGCAGTGACCCAGGGGACAGGGCATACGAGCAGTACTTC. Its translation is CASSDPGDRAYEQYF.

This chain connects TRBV27 to TRBJ2-1; 9 nucleotides agree with TRBD2. The germline gives CDR1 MNHEY, CDR2 SMNVEV (reference sequence). The length of the CDR3 is 16 residues. Trimming took 1 base from V and 4 from J; bases not matched to a gene: 5. The CDR3 spells CASSLYAGGLYNEQFF. The CDR3 DNA reads as TGTGCCAGCAGTTTATATGCGGGGGGGCTTTACAATGAGCAGTTCTTC.

This CDR3 is CASSLGGTTGELFF. The CDR3 DNA reads TGTGCCAGCAGCCTGGGCGGGACTACCGGGGAGCTGTTTTTT. V and J are TRBV11-3 and TRBJ2-2, with a tentative D call TRBD2 (6 bases). Trimming pared 5 bases from V and 5 bases from J, leaving 12 bases between. Looked up from germline, CDR1 is SGHNT and CDR2 is YENEEA. This CDR3 spans 14 amino acids.

The genes are TRBV5-1 and TRBJ2-5, with 8 positions matching TRBD1. The germline V gene has CDR1 SGHRS and CDR2 YFSETQ. Unmatched junction bases numbered 11, after V lost 2 bases and J lost 5 bases. The CDR3 length is 16 residues. CDR3 protein: CASSLGTGPNGETQYF. CDR3 in DNA: TGCGCCAGCAGCTTAGGGACAGGTCCCAATGGGGAGACCCAGTACTTC.

The chain uses TRBV6-5 and TRBJ2-1, with TRBD2 identical over 11 bases. CDR3 length equals 15 residues. Unmatched junction bases numbered 2, after V lost 5 bases and J lost 2 bases. Per germline, CDR1 MNHEY and CDR2 SVGAGI. Written as DNA, the CDR3 is TGTGCCAGCAGTATTAGCGGGGGGGCCTACAATGAGCAGTTCTTC. The encoded protein is CASSISGGAYNEQFF.

The V call is TRBV4-1, the J call TRBJ2-5, with 8 bases fitting TRBD2. V shed 0 bases and J 6 bases; nucleotides not matched to a gene: 9. The CDR3 is 16 residues long. The germline gives CDR1 MGHRA, CDR2 YSYEKL. Here the CDR3 reads CASSQEASGSMKTQYF. The CDR3 DNA is TGCGCCAGCAGCCAAGAGGCCAGCGGGAGCATGAAGACCCAGTACTTC.

The CDR3 bases are TGTGCCAGTAGCACCGGACAGGGACGTGGCAATCAGCCCCAGCATTTT. Translating gives CASSTGQGRGNQPQHF. The rearrangement joins TRBV19 to TRBJ1-5, with TRBD1 identical over 8 bases. Per germline, CDR1 LNHDA and CDR2 SQIVND (reference sequence). This CDR3 is 16 amino acids long. V lost 6 bases to trimming and J lost 2 bases; unmatched junction nucleotides: 9. Full variable domain (missing parts from reference TRBV19 and TRBJ1-5): DGGITQSPKYLFRKEGQNVTLSCEQNLNHDAMYWYRQDPGQGLRLIYYSQIVNDFQKGDIAEGYSVSREKKESFPLTVTSAQKNPTAFYLCASSTGQGRGNQPQHFGDGTRLSIL.

The CDR3 reads CASSFGFRTGTDTQYF. The CDR3 bases are TGTGCCAGCAGCTTTGGGTTCCGGACAGGGACAGATACGCAGTATTTT. V is TRBV5-4 and J is TRBJ2-3; 8 bases are shared with TRBD1. V was clipped by 2 bases and J by 3 bases; unmatched bases: 8. The CDR3 is made up of 16 amino acids. The germline V gene encodes CDR1 SGHNT and CDR2 YYREEE (reference sequence). Full variable domain (remainder filled in from reference TRBV5-4 and TRBJ2-3): ETGVTQSPTHLIKTRGQQVTLRCSSQSGHNTVSWYQQALGQGPQFIFQYYREEENGRGNFPPRFSGLQFPNYSSELNVNALELDDSALYLCASSFGFRTGTDTQYFGPGTRLTVL.

The chain joins TRBV4-1 to TRBJ2-1, with TRBD2 matching 7 bases. CDR1 is MGHRA and CDR2 is YSYEKL in the germline V gene. CDR3 size: 17 residues. With V trimmed by 4 bases and J by 4 bases, 13 bases remained unmatched. The CDR3 here is CASSRIFSGPLYNEQFF. The CDR3 DNA is TGCGCCAGCAGCCGAATCTTTAGCGGGCCCCTGTACAATGAGCAGTTCTTC.

J is TRBJ2-7 and V is TRBV7-2, with 9 bases fitting TRBD1. This CDR3 is built from 18 residues. In germline, CDR1 is SGHTA, CDR2 FQGNSA. J was trimmed by 2 bases and V by 2 bases; bases with no gene match: 13. CDR3 amino acids: CASSLQSSGTGMPYEQYF. CDR3 DNA: TGTGCCAGCAGCTTACAGTCCTCCGGGACAGGGATGCCCTACGAGCAGTACTTC.

This clone came up once. J is TRBJ2-5 and V is TRBV5-1, with 7 positions matching TRBD1. Germline CDR1 SGHRS, CDR2 YFSETQ. The CDR3 runs to 15 residues. With V trimmed by 3 bases and J by 1 base, 6 bases remained unmatched. The CDR3 sequence is CASSSGQAVQETQYF. The CDR3 region has the DNA TGCGCCAGCAGCTCTGGACAGGCGGTCCAAGAGACCCAGTACTTC.

The V call is TRBV9, the J call TRBJ1-2; D possibly corresponds to TRBD1 (6 bases). With 3 bases removed from V and 7 bases from J, the gap between germline ends came to 13 bases. The CDR3 runs to 13 residues. Germline V CDR1 and CDR2: SGDLS, YYNGEE. CDR3 sequence: CASSDDRIGGYTF. In DNA, the CDR3 is TGTGCCAGCAGCGACGACAGGATTGGTGGCTACACCTTC. Combining the CDR3 with reference TRBV9 and TRBJ1-2 gives the whole variable domain DSGVTQTPKHLITATGQRVTLRCSPRSGDLSVYWYQQSLDQGLQFLIQYYNGEERAKGNILERFSAQQFPDLHSELNLSSLELGDSALYFCASSDDRIGGYTFGSGTRLTVV.

The count of this clone is one. This chain joins TRBV7-8 and TRBJ2-7; TRBD1 agrees at 10 bases. CDR3 length equals 15 residues. Germline-derived CDR1 and CDR2 are SGHVS and FQNEAQ. J was trimmed by 2 bases and V by 5 bases; bases with no gene match: 6. CDR3 nucleotide sequence: TGTGCCAGCAGCAAGGGACAGGGGTTGCCCTACGAGCAGTACTTC. This encodes CASSKGQGLPYEQYF.

The rearrangement uses TRBV28 and TRBJ1-5; 7 positions agree with TRBD1. The CDR3 is 14 residues long. Per germline, CDR1 MDHEN and CDR2 SYDVKM. Trimming at V came to 6 bases and at J to 7 bases, leaving 9 bases not matched to a gene. The chain's CDR3 is CASSRRQGAQPQHF. The CDR3 bases are TGTGCCAGCAGCCGCCGACAGGGTGCCCAGCCCCAGCATTTT.

V is TRBV28 and J is TRBJ2-7, with TRBD1 as a possible D gene (5 bases). The CDR3 length is 15 residues. V lost 1 base to trimming and J lost 4 bases, with 14 bases between them. Looked up from germline, CDR1 is MDHEN and CDR2 is SYDVKM. CDR3 sequence: CASSLFRRAFYEQYF. Written as DNA, the CDR3 is TGTGCCAGCAGTTTATTTCGCAGGGCTTTTTACGAGCAGTACTTC.